This passage covers 3 T cell receptor beta chains from one sample sequenced in a study of blood T cell repertoires in COVID-19. The data were produced by immunoSEQ multiplex PCR, yet TCRdb's version contains in-frame clones alone and is incomplete. The table lists some 320,000 clones, 85% of them singletons. Material for sequencing was PBMCs or T cells enriched from blood (not recorded which). These receptors were collected from a woman in her thirties who had been exposed to COVID-19.

The gene calls are TRBV5-1 and TRBJ1-4; D is perhaps TRBD1 (6 bases). Trimming left V 3 bases short and J 3 bases short, with 9 bases between. Germline-derived CDR1 and CDR2 are SGHRS and YFSETQ. CDR3 length equals 14 residues. DNA for the CDR3: TGCGCCAGCAGCTGGGACACTGCTAATGAAAAACTGTTTTTT. It codes for CASSWDTANEKLFF.

The V gene is TRBV3-1 (or the pseudogene TRBV3-2), the J gene TRBJ1-1; a weak D match, TRBD1 (5 bases). From germline, CDR1 is LGHDT and CDR2 YNNKEL (reference sequence). V lost 0 bases and J 10 bases, leaving 18 bases between the germline ends. The CDR3 totals 15 residues. CDR3 nucleotide sequence: TGTGCCAGCAGCCAAGAGGGTCGGAGCAGGGCTGGAGCTTTCTTT. Its protein is CASSQEGRSRAGAFF.

A single count supports this clone. Here the CDR3 reads CASRPLRGRDTQYF. The CDR3 nucleotides are TGTGCCAGCAGGCCTCTCAGGGGGCGAGATACGCAGTATTTT. The chain couples TRBV6-2 or TRBV6-3 to TRBJ2-3; TRBD1 matches 8 bases. This CDR3 region has 14 residues. In germline, CDR1 is MNHEY, CDR2 SVGEGT. Unmatched junction bases numbered 7, after V lost 6 bases and J lost 5 bases.